This T cell receptor (beta chain) was captured by sequencing in a study of identifying expanded T cells in peripheral blood. Study-wide results and limits: Technical replicates showed roughly 1.2 changed clones; two weeks roughly 16; four weeks 19.

The germline V gene encodes CDR1 SGHAT and CDR2 FQNNGV. The CDR3 extends over 14 amino acids. J lost 7 bases, V lost 5 bases, and 4 bases had no gene match. Worth noting for this clone: Its antigen is not identified.

TCRdb keeps only in-frame clones here, not all; method: immunoSEQ multiplex PCR. The table records some 90,000 clones, about 88% of them present only once. Material: blood. The rearrangement uses TRBV11-2 and TRBJ1-4, with 10 bases fitting TRBD1. This receptor was taken from a person between 18 and 75 years old in good health. The CDR3 sequence is CASSTDRGLEKLFF. CDR3 DNA: TGTGCCAGCAGCACAGACAGGGGGCTTGAAAAACTGTTTTTT. Full variable domain (outside the CDR3, taken from reference TRBV11-2 and TRBJ1-4): EAGVAQSPRYKIIEKRQSVAFWCNPISGHATLYWYQQILGQGPKLLIQFQNNGVVDDSQLPKDRFSAERLKGVDSTLKIQPAKLEDSAVYLCASSTDRGLEKLFFGSGTQLSVL.